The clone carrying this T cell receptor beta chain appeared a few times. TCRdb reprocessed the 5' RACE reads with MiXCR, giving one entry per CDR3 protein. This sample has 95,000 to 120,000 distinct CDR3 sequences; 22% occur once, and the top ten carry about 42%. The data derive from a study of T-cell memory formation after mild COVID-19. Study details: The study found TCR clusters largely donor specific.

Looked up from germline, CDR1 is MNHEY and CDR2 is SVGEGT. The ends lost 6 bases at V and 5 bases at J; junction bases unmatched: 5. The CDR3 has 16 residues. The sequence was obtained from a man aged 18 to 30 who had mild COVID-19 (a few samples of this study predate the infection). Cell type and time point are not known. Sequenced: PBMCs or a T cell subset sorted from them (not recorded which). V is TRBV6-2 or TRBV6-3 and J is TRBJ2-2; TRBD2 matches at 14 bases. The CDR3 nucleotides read TGTGCCAGCAGCCTCGGACTAGCGGGGGGAACCGGGGAGCTGTTTTTT. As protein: CASSLGLAGGTGELFF.